The 25 T cell receptor beta chains given below trace back to one sample, sequenced in a study of cytomegalovirus exposure and HLA in healthy donors. The PCR had 60 Vbeta and 13 Jbeta primers. Clones were read by immunoSEQ multiplex PCR, and TCRdb kept only the in-frame ones, dropping some. The sample totals 70,000 to 85,000 clones. Sample: PBMCs. These receptor sequences come from a female donor in good health and CMV-seropositive.

The chain links TRBV2 to TRBJ2-1; 7 bases match TRBD2. The CDR3 is made up of 17 amino acids. The V gene end was trimmed by 8 bases and the J gene end by 0 bases; junction bases not matched to a gene: 13. Germline V gene sequence: CDR1 SNHLY, CDR2 FYNNEI. CDR3 nucleotides: TGTGCCAGCGGAGCTAGCGGCCTTCCCTCCTCCTACAATGAGCAGTTCTTC. Translating it yields CASGASGLPSSYNEQFF.

The chain combines TRBV30 with TRBJ1-1; no definite D call. The V end lost 1 base, the J end lost 3 bases, and 9 bases lay between the germline ends. Germline-derived CDR1 and CDR2 are GTSNPN and SVGIG (reference sequence). The CDR3 loop spans 13 amino acids. The CDR3 coding sequence is TGTGCCTGGAGTGACGGAGGATACACTGAAGCTTTCTTT. The encoded protein is CAWSDGGYTEAFF.

Remarks on this clone: The sample has other DNA sequences that encode this CDR3 too. V gene TRBV29-1 combines with J gene TRBJ2-7, with D tentatively TRBD1 (6 bases). Germline V gene data show CDR1 as SQVTM and CDR2 as ANQGSEA. The length of the CDR3 is 14 residues. The V gene lost 4 bases and the J gene lost 2 bases, with 15 bases spanning the gap. CDR3 in amino acids: CSVALQGRTYEQYF. In DNA, the CDR3 is TGCAGCGTTGCTTTACAGGGTCGGACCTACGAGCAGTACTTC.

Here the CDR3 DNA reads TGTGCCAGCATCGAGGGACAGTTCAATCAGCCCCAGCATTTT. The encoded protein is CASIEGQFNQPQHF. This chain links TRBV28 with TRBJ1-5, with TRBD1 identical over 7 bases. Germline V gene lookup returns CDR1 MDHEN and CDR2 SYDVKM. J lost 3 bases, V lost 7 bases, and 6 bases had no gene match. The CDR3 sequence is 14 residues long.

The J gene is TRBJ2-5, the V gene TRBV15, with 9 bases matching TRBD1. Per the germline V gene, CDR1 is LNHNV and CDR2 is YYDKDF (reference sequence). J lost 3 bases, V lost 0 bases, and 2 bases had no gene match. The CDR3 extends over 15 amino acids. CDR3 amino acids: CATSRERTGEETQYF. The CDR3 DNA sequence: TGTGCCACCAGCAGAGAGAGGACAGGGGAAGAGACCCAGTACTTC.

The rearrangement joins TRBV7-8 to TRBJ2-3, with 10 bases aligning to TRBD1. The germline gives CDR1 SGHVS, CDR2 FQNEAQ. The junction had 8 bases not matched to a gene; V was cut back by 5 bases and J by 3 bases. The CDR3 runs 16 residues. CDR3 loop: CASSRRDRGRTDTQYF. The CDR3 nucleotides read TGTGCCAGCAGCAGAAGGGACAGGGGAAGGACAGATACGCAGTATTTT. The whole variable domain, remainder taken from reference TRBV7-8 and TRBJ2-3, is GAGVSQSPRYKVAKRGQDVALRCDPISGHVSLFWYQQALGQGPEFLTYFQNEAQLDKSGLPSDRFFAERPEGSVSTLKIQRTQQEDSAVYLCASSRRDRGRTDTQYFGPGTRLTVL.

The V call is TRBV6-5, the J call TRBJ1-3; possibly TRBD1 for D (5 bases). Germline lookup yields CDR1 MNHEY and CDR2 SVGAGI. This CDR3 has 15 residues. The germline V and J ends were trimmed by 0 bases and 3 bases, with 9 bases remaining between them. CDR3 sequence reads: CASSYSAGDGNTIYF. The CDR3 DNA reads TGTGCCAGCAGTTACTCGGCGGGGGATGGAAACACCATATATTTT.

The chain links TRBV28 to TRBJ2-5; 10 nucleotides align to TRBD2. The V gene's germline CDR1 is MDHEN and CDR2 SYDVKM. CDR3 length equals 16 residues. The junction had 6 bases not matched to a gene; V was cut back by 1 base and J by 4 bases. DNA of the CDR3: TGTGCCAGCAGTTTATCTAGCGGGAGAAGTGTAGAGACCCAGTACTTC. Protein: CASSLSSGRSVETQYF.

The chain employs TRBV19 and TRBJ2-2; D is ambiguous. CDR1 is LNHDA and CDR2 is SQIVND in the germline V gene (reference sequence). The CDR3 has 16 residues. With 7 bases removed from V and 1 base from J, the gap between germline ends came to 16 bases. The CDR3 region has the DNA TGTGCCAGTACCCCGCGGTGGGTCCTGAACACCGGGGAGCTGTTTTTT. It is translated as CASTPRWVLNTGELFF.

The V and J genes are TRBV7-2 and TRBJ1-3; D unresolved. V was clipped by 5 bases and J by 8 bases, with 13 bases between them. From germline, CDR1 is SGHTA and CDR2 FQGNSA. The CDR3 sequence is 13 residues long. The CDR3 loop is CASSPPGKDTIYF. CDR3 sequence (DNA): TGTGCCAGCAGCCCCCCCGGTAAAGACACCATATATTTT.

The chain joins TRBV11-2 to TRBJ2-4, with D unresolved. This CDR3 comprises 11 residues. The V end was cut by 4 bases, the J end by 7 bases, with 5 bases between. The germline V gene has CDR1 SGHAT and CDR2 FQNNGV. Here the CDR3 reads CASSSGNIQYF. The CDR3 bases are TGTGCCAGCAGCTCCGGGAACATTCAGTACTTC.

DNA for the CDR3: TGCAGCGTCGGGACAGGATCCAGTGCGTATGGCTACACCTTC. Translated: CSVGTGSSAYGYTF. This sequence joins TRBV29-1 and TRBJ1-2; 8 bases are shared with TRBD1. The CDR3 consists of 14 residues. V lost 6 bases to trimming and J lost 5 bases; unmatched junction nucleotides: 11. Germline loops: CDR1 SQVTM, CDR2 ANQGSEA. Full variable domain (rest looked up from reference TRBV29-1 and TRBJ1-2): SAVISQKPSRDICQRGTSLTIQCQVDSQVTMMFWYRQQPGQSLTLIATANQGSEATYESGFVIDKFPISRPNLTFSTLTVSNMSPEDSSIYLCSVGTGSSAYGYTFGSGTRLTVV.

The J gene is TRBJ1-1, the V gene TRBV2; D might be TRBD1 (5 bases). From germline, CDR1 is SNHLY and CDR2 FYNNEI. This CDR3 is built from 15 residues. V was pared by 7 bases and J by 1 base, with 16 bases between. DNA of the CDR3: TGTGCCAGCAAGCTACTCACTCAGGGGAACACTGAAGCTTTCTTT. Translation gives CASKLLTQGNTEAFF. The variable domain in full, with the rest retrieved from reference TRBV2 and TRBJ1-1, is EPEVTQTPSHQVTQMGQEVILRCVPISNHLYFYWYRQILGQKVEFLVSFYNNEISEKSEIFDDQFSVERPDGSNFTLKIRSTKLEDSAMYFCASKLLTQGNTEAFFGQGTRLTVV.

V gene TRBV6-1 combines with J gene TRBJ1-2; D is possibly TRBD1 (5 bases). CDR1 is MNHNS and CDR2 is SASEGT in the germline V gene. The V end lost 2 bases, the J end lost 4 bases, and 8 bases lay between the germline ends. The CDR3 loop spans 13 amino acids. The CDR3 sequence is CASSERQTYGYTF. The CDR3 nucleotides are TGTGCCAGCAGTGAAAGACAGACCTATGGCTACACCTTC.

The rearrangement links TRBV2 to TRBJ1-4; TRBD1 might be the D (6 bases). Deletions cut 8 bases from V and 4 bases from J, with 11 bases between. Germline CDR1 and CDR2: SNHLY and FYNNEI. The CDR3 runs 13 residues. The DNA of the CDR3 is TGTGCCAGCCGGACAGCCAATAATGAAAAACTGTTTTTT. This gives the protein CASRTANNEKLFF.

About this clone itself: Other DNA sequences from this sample encode an identical CDR3 as well. The V and J genes are TRBV5-1 and TRBJ2-7, with 7 bases that match TRBD1. CDR3 length equals 14 residues. V shed 0 bases and J 6 bases; nucleotides not matched to a gene: 6. Germline CDR1 SGHRS, CDR2 YFSETQ. The CDR3 is CASSLADRNVEQYF. The CDR3 nucleotides are TGCGCCAGCAGCTTGGCGGACAGGAATGTCGAGCAGTACTTC.

This chain joins TRBV2 and TRBJ1-3; D is ambiguous. The CDR3 is 12 amino acids. V was pared by 10 bases and J by 3 bases, with 10 bases between. CDR1 is SNHLY, CDR2 FYNNEI, per germline. The CDR3: CANSSGGNTIYF. CDR3 in DNA: TGTGCCAACTCTTCGGGTGGAAACACCATATATTTT.

CDR3 in DNA: TGTGCCAGCAGCGTAGCTTCCCGGGAATTGAACACCGGGGAGCTGTTTTTT. It yields the protein CASSVASRELNTGELFF. The V call is TRBV9, the J call TRBJ2-2, with D perhaps matching TRBD2 (5 bases). This CDR3 has 17 amino acids. Germline V lookup: CDR1 SGDLS, CDR2 YYNGEE. V was shortened by 0 bases and J by 1 base, with 13 bases between the two germline ends.

The chain has TRBV6-6 and TRBJ1-5, with D tentatively TRBD1 (5 bases). V was pared by 7 bases and J by 4 bases, with 14 bases between. The CDR3 consists of 14 residues. The germline V gene has CDR1 MNHNY and CDR2 SVGAGI (reference sequence). CDR3 protein: CASTKVGGNQPQHF. CDR3 bases: TGTGCCAGCACCAAAGTTGGGGGGAATCAGCCCCAGCATTTT.

The CDR3 DNA follows: TGTGCCTGGAGTAGGCTCGGGACAGGGGGCCTGGAGACCCAGTACTTC. Protein sequence: CAWSRLGTGGLETQYF. This sequence joins TRBV30 and TRBJ2-5, with 12 bases matching TRBD1. The V and J ends lost 2 bases and 5 bases, in that order; junction bases with no gene match: 9. CDR1 is GTSNPN and CDR2 is SVGIG in the germline V gene (reference sequence). The CDR3 loop spans 16 amino acids.

The CDR3 is CASSTIAGEGTYEQYF. The CDR3 DNA follows: TGTGCCAGCAGCACCATAGCAGGGGAAGGCACCTACGAGCAGTACTTC. The genes are TRBV7-6 and TRBJ2-7, with a weak D call TRBD1 (6 bases). V was pared by 5 bases and J by 2 bases, with 19 bases between. In germline, CDR1 is SGHVS, CDR2 FNYEAQ. This CDR3 region has 16 residues.

The chain has TRBV5-5 and TRBJ2-4; 7 positions agree with TRBD1. Trimming removed 4 bases from V and 0 bases from J; junction bases left unmatched: 7. There are 16 residues in the CDR3. Germline values: CDR1 SGHKS, CDR2 YYEKEE (reference sequence). In nucleotides, the CDR3 is TGTGCCAGCAGCCCACAGGGGTTGATAGCCAAAAACATTCAGTACTTC. Its protein product is CASSPQGLIAKNIQYF. The full variable domain, with the rest looked up from reference TRBV5-5 and TRBJ2-4, is DAGVTQSPTHLIKTRGQQVTLRCSPISGHKSVSWYQQVLGQGPQFIFQYYEKEERGRGNFPDRFSARQFPNYSSELNVNALLLGDSALYLCASSPQGLIAKNIQYFGAGTRLSVL.

The chain uses TRBV4-1 and TRBJ2-7; TRBD1 matches at 10 bases. The ends lost 0 bases at V and 3 bases at J; junction bases unmatched: 2. Germline loops: CDR1 MGHRA, CDR2 YSYEKL. This CDR3 comprises 15 residues. The CDR3 nucleotides read TGCGCCAGCAGCCAAGAGAGGACAGGGGGCTACGAGCAGTACTTC. Protein product: CASSQERTGGYEQYF.

The rearrangement uses TRBV5-5 and TRBJ2-6; 7 nucleotides line up with TRBD1. The CDR3 contains 17 residues. V lost 4 bases to trimming and J lost 4 bases; unmatched junction nucleotides: 11. Germline loops: CDR1 SGHKS, CDR2 YYEKEE (reference sequence). In DNA form, the CDR3 reads TGTGCCAGCAGCCAAGGGACAGCTAAAAGGGGGGCCAACGTCCTGACTTTC. It specifies CASSQGTAKRGANVLTF.

CDR3 nucleotides: TGTGCCAGCAGTGAGGACCCGGGACAGGGGAACTATGGCTACACCTTC. Amino acids: CASSEDPGQGNYGYTF. The rearrangement joins TRBV6-1 to TRBJ1-2; TRBD1 matches 10 bases. J gave up 2 bases and V 3 bases, and 6 bases lay outside the gene matches. The CDR3 is made up of 16 amino acids. The V gene's germline CDR1 is MNHNS and CDR2 SASEGT.